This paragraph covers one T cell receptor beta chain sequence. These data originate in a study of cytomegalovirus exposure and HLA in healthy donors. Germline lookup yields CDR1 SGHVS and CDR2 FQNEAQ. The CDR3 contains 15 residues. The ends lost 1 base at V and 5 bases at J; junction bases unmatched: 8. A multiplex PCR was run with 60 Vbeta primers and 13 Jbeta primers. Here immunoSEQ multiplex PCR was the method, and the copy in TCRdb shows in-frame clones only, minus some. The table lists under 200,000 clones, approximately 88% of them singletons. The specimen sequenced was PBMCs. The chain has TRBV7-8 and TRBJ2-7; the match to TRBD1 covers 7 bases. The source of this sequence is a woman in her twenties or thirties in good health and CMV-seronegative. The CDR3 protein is CASSLGGGAMDEQYF. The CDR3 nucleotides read TGTGCCAGCAGCTTAGGAGGGGGCGCCATGGACGAGCAGTACTTC.